This T cell receptor beta chain is from a study of blood T cell repertoires in COVID-19. CDR1 KGHSH and CDR2 LQKENI come from the germline V gene. The CDR3 length is 16 residues. The V gene end was trimmed by 6 bases and the J gene end by 5 bases; junction bases not matched to a gene: 10. TCRdb keeps only in-frame clones here, not all; method: immunoSEQ multiplex PCR. The sample consists of some 150,000 clones, roughly 84% of them appearing once. The clonotype comes from a woman in her seventies with COVID-19, enrolled during active disease. The sequenced sample was peripheral blood. This rearrangement joins TRBV18 to TRBJ1-5; 10 nucleotides line up with TRBD1. The CDR3 DNA sequence: TGTGCCAGCTCCCATCGACAGGGGGCCGGTGATCAGCCCCAGCATTTT. Amino acids: CASSHRQGAGDQPQHF.